The rows below give T cell receptor beta chains drawn from one sample of a study of blood T cell repertoires in COVID-19. Profiled with immunoSEQ multiplex PCR; TCRdb holds only in-frame clones, not every one. The repertoire holds roughly 180,000 clones, with approximately 85% as singletons. The sequencing sample was made of PBMCs or T cells enriched from blood (not recorded which). These TCRs come from a man aged 35-49 years who had recovered from COVID-19. CDR3s include the opening cysteine and the closing phenylalanine or tryptophan. A D gene is named only where the DNA matches it firmly. The size entry is marked missing in some rows and otherwise reads once, few, many or a size class.

size | J | D | V | CDR3 | DNA
- | TRBJ2-7 | - | TRBV28 | CASSSGSGFEQYF | TGTGCCAGCAGTTCGGGGTCTGGGTTCGAGCAGTACTTC
- | TRBJ1-4 | - | TRBV10-2 | CASSQYRAPNEKLFF | TGCGCCAGCAGCCAATACAGGGCACCTAATGAAAAACTGTTTTTT
- | TRBJ2-5 | - | TRBV11-3 | CASSDGPSGETQYF | TGTGCCAGCAGCGACGGCCCTAGTGGGGAGACCCAGTACTTC
- | TRBJ1-3 | - | TRBV7-6 | CASSPQGRGGNTIYF | TGTGCCAGCAGCCCACAGGGTAGGGGTGGAAACACCATATATTTT
- | TRBJ1-3 | - | TRBV21-1 | CASSAPTGCFGNTIYF | TGTGCCAGCAGCGCCCCGACAGGGTGCTTCGGAAACACCATATATTTT
- | TRBJ2-1 | - | TRBV4-1 | CASSQTPGAAGEQFF | TGCGCCAGCAGCCAAACTCCTGGGGCTGCAGGGGAGCAGTTCTTC
- | TRBJ1-1 | - | TRBV6-5 | CATTLDTEAFF | TGTGCCACCACTTTGGACACTGAAGCTTTCTTT
few | TRBJ1-1 | - | TRBV6-5 | CASSSRIEAFF | TGTGCCAGCAGCTCTAGGATAGAAGCTTTCTTT
- | TRBJ2-2 | - | TRBV20-1 | CSASPGGNTGELFF | TGCAGTGCTAGTCCGGGTGGAAACACCGGGGAGCTGTTTTTT
- | TRBJ1-1 | TRBD1 | TRBV5-1 | CASRAGTGRNTEAFF | TGCGCCAGCAGGGCCGGGACAGGGAGGAACACTGAAGCTTTCTTT
- | TRBJ2-5 | TRBD2 | TRBV20-1 | CSASLGGRGRETQYF | TGCAGTGCTAGTTTGGGCGGGAGGGGCCGAGAGACCCAGTACTTC
few | TRBJ2-7 | TRBD1 | TRBV30 | CAWRGTGPFFAYEQYF | TGTGCCTGGAGAGGGACAGGCCCTTTTTTTGCCTACGAGCAGTACTTC
- | TRBJ1-5 | - | TRBV19 | CASSIPGSQPQHF | TGTGCCAGTAGTATCCCGGGAAGTCAGCCCCAGCATTTT
few | TRBJ2-7 | TRBD1 | TRBV5-1 | CASSLGGTASYEQYF | TGCGCCAGCAGCTTGGGGGGGACAGCCTCCTACGAGCAGTACTTC
- | TRBJ2-7 | TRBD2 | TRBV6-6 | CASSSPWGTSGRAHSLEQYF | TGTGCCAGCAGCTCACCCTGGGGTACTAGCGGGAGAGCCCACTCTCTGGAGCAGTACTTC
- | TRBJ2-5 | TRBD1 | TRBV5-1 | CASKPGQGAEETQYF | TGCGCCAGCAAACCGGGACAGGGGGCCGAAGAGACCCAGTACTTC